The source of this T cell receptor (beta chain) is a study of identical twins. Study-wide results and caveats: Part of the zero-insertion signal could reflect confounding by invariant MAIT and iNKT cells. Insertion counts were lower in abundant cord blood beta clonotypes, a trend that memory repertoires did not show. Excess sharing between twins was weaker in beta out-of-frame sequences. Models came in too low on out-of-frame TCR alpha sharing in monozygotic twins.

TCRdb passed the 5' RACE reads through MiXCR, listing each CDR3 protein once. The sample has 650,000 to 800,000 distinct CDR3 sequences; around 8.6% are singletons. This clonotype appeared a few times. Its antigen is not identified. The trim removed 4 bases at V and 6 bases at J, leaving 4 bases unmatched. This CDR3 spans 14 amino acids. Germline CDR1 is SGHAT and CDR2 is FQNNGV. The same data also contributed to another study, on yellow fever vaccine responses in identical twins.

The specimen sequenced was PBMCs. The TCR sequence derives from a woman under 30 in good health. The chain couples TRBV11-2 to TRBJ2-1; 9 bases are shared with TRBD2. For the CDR3, the DNA is TGTGCCAGCAGCTCTAGCGGGATGGGCAATGAGCAGTTCTTC. Amino acid sequence: CASSSSGMGNEQFF.